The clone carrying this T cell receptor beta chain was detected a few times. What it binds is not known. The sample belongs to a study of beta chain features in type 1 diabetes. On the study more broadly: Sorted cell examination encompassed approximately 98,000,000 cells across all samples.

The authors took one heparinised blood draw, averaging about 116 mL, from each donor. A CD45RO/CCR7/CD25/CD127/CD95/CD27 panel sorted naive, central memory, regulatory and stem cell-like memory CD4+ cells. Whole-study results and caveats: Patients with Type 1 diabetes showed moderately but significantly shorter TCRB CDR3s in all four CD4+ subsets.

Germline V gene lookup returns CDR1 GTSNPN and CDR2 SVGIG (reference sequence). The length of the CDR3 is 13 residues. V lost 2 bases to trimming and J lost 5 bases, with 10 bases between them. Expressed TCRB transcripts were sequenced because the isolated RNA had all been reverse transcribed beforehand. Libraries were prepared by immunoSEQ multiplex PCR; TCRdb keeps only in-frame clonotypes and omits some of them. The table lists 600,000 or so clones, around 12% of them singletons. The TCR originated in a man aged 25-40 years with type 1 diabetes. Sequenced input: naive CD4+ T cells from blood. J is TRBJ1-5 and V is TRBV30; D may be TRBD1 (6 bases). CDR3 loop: CAWSRGGHQPQHF. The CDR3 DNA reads TGTGCCTGGAGTCGAGGGGGACATCAGCCCCAGCATTTT.